These 5 T cell receptor beta chains came from one sample sequenced in a study of blood T cell repertoires in COVID-19. Method: immunoSEQ multiplex PCR; TCRdb's copy keeps in-frame clones and lacks some. The sample holds 110,000 or so clones, roughly 85% seen once. The sample taken for sequencing was peripheral blood. These receptor sequences come from a woman over 75 with acute or convalescent COVID-19.

This clone was observed once. The gene calls are TRBV19 and TRBJ2-1, with 10 bases that match TRBD2. Trimming cost V 3 bases and J 7 bases; bases outside gene matches: 6. CDR1 LNHDA and CDR2 SQIVND come from the germline V gene (reference sequence). The CDR3 length is 15 residues. CDR3 residues: CASSIGLAGANEQFF. In DNA, the CDR3 is TGTGCCAGTAGTATCGGTCTAGCGGGAGCAAATGAGCAGTTCTTC.

This clone has more than one count but fewer than ten. The DNA of the CDR3 is TGTGCCAGCAGCCCCCCGAGAACCGCCCGAGGGGAGACCCAGTACTTC. It specifies CASSPPRTARGETQYF. The gene calls are TRBV3-1 (or the pseudogene TRBV3-2) and TRBJ2-5; possible D gene TRBD2, 5 bases. This CDR3 is built from 16 residues. V was pared by 4 bases and J by 5 bases, with 20 bases between. The germline V gene encodes CDR1 LGHDT and CDR2 YNNKEL (reference sequence).

In its sample, this clone was seen once. Written as DNA, the CDR3 is TGTGCCAGCAGTGAAACGGACAGGGCAGAGACCCAGTACTTC. Translating it yields CASSETDRAETQYF. The gene calls are TRBV25-1 and TRBJ2-5; TRBD1 matches at 8 bases. J was trimmed by 4 bases and V by 2 bases; bases with no gene match: 3. CDR3 size: 14 residues. Germline CDR1 MGHDK, CDR2 SYGVNS.

This clone was observed a single time. The V and J genes are TRBV9 and TRBJ2-7; D perhaps matches TRBD1 (6 bases). CDR3 length equals 16 residues. V was trimmed by 2 bases and J by 2 bases, leaving 17 bases between them. CDR1 is SGDLS, CDR2 YYNGEE, per germline. The CDR3 spells CASSVRGETGAYEQYF. CDR3 coding DNA: TGTGCCAGCAGCGTCCGTGGGGAGACAGGTGCCTACGAGCAGTACTTC.

V gene TRBV30 combines with J gene TRBJ2-1; 7 bases agree with TRBD1. J lost 2 bases, V lost 5 bases, and 6 bases had no gene match. From germline, CDR1 is GTSNPN and CDR2 SVGIG (reference sequence). The CDR3 consists of 14 residues. The DNA for the CDR3 is TGTGCCTGGGCGACAGGGATTACCTACAATGAGCAGTTCTTC. Encoded protein: CAWATGITYNEQFF.